The table lists the clone carrying this T cell receptor beta chain with many counts. The antigen is unknown. The read finishes 3 residues shy of the CDR3 end, and the germline J gene is used to complete it. Profiled with immunoSEQ multiplex PCR; TCRdb holds only in-frame clones, not every one. The data show 25,000 to 35,000 clones, none appearing only once, with 5% to 7% held by the ten largest. The record originates from a study of T cell clonality in common variable immunodeficiency. Overall study findings and caveats: Reportedly, TCR beta sequences from common variable immunodeficiency showed fewer deletions and N-nucleotide insertions.

The CDR3 totals 14 residues. J was trimmed by 2 bases and V by 6 bases; bases with no gene match: 3. CDR1 and CDR2 from the germline V gene are SNHLY and FYNNEI. Sequencing was done on a sample of peripheral blood mononuclear cells. This sequence joins TRBV2 and TRBJ2-3; 9 nucleotides match TRBD2. The TCR comes from a human donor with common variable immunodeficiency. This CDR3 reads CASSVAGATDTQYF. The sequenced part of the CDR3 DNA is TGTGCCAGCAGCGTAGCGGGGGCCACAGATACG.